The 8 T cell receptor beta chains below all came from one sample that was sequenced in a study of shared clonotypes between healthy human individuals. Generated by immunoSEQ multiplex PCR, the TCRdb table keeps only in-frame clones and is missing some. The data hold about 1.4 million clones, with about 96% observed a single time. Sequencing used naive CD4+ T cells sorted from blood. Regarding subset: CD45RA+ positively selected. These receptors all stem from a man aged 25 to 45 in good health.

The chain links TRBV12-5 to TRBJ2-7, with a tentative D call TRBD1 (6 bases). The V end lost 6 bases, the J end lost 2 bases, and 14 bases lay between the germline ends. The germline V gene has CDR1 LGHNT and CDR2 FRNRAP. This CDR3 has 14 amino acids. The CDR3 here is CASGPGHSPYEQYF. The CDR3, as DNA: TGTGCTAGTGGCCCGGGACATTCCCCCTACGAGCAGTACTTC.

This clone was recorded only once. The chain couples TRBV28 to TRBJ2-7, with D hard to call. The CDR3 runs 12 residues. In germline, CDR1 is MDHEN, CDR2 SYDVKM. V gave up 8 bases and J gave up 2 bases, with 10 bases separating them. This CDR3 reads CASGSGTYEQYF. The CDR3 bases are TGTGCCAGCGGTTCCGGAACCTACGAGCAGTACTTC.

This clone was seen only once. This rearrangement joins TRBV2 to TRBJ2-5; D is undetermined. V was trimmed by 6 bases and J by 4 bases, leaving 12 bases between them. The CDR3 is 13 amino acids. Germline loops: CDR1 SNHLY, CDR2 FYNNEI. The CDR3, as DNA: TGTGCCAGCAGGAAATGGGCAGGAGAGACCCAGTACTTC. Its translation: CASRKWAGETQYF.

The genes are TRBV10-1 and TRBJ2-1; 10 nucleotides line up with TRBD2. V lost 2 bases to trimming and J lost 3 bases; unmatched junction nucleotides: 4. The CDR3 has 16 residues. Looked up from germline, CDR1 is WNHNN and CDR2 is SYGVQD (reference sequence). The CDR3 sequence is CASSETSGRDYNEQFF. For the CDR3, the DNA is TGCGCCAGCAGTGAGACAAGCGGGAGGGACTACAATGAGCAGTTCTTC.

The rearrangement joins TRBV19 to TRBJ2-1; perhaps TRBD2 as D (6 bases). V lost 0 bases to trimming and J lost 4 bases, with 16 bases between them. Germline CDR1 is LNHDA and CDR2 is SQIVND (reference sequence). The CDR3 is made up of 17 amino acids. DNA of the CDR3: TGTGCCAGTAGTATAGATTTGGAGGGTCCCGCTTACAATGAGCAGTTCTTC. This sequence encodes CASSIDLEGPAYNEQFF.

V is TRBV5-1 and J is TRBJ2-1, with 8 bases that match TRBD2. The CDR3 is made up of 14 amino acids. From germline, CDR1 is SGHRS and CDR2 YFSETQ. The ends lost 2 bases at V and 4 bases at J; junction bases unmatched: 2. CDR3 loop: CASSFPSGYNEQFF. The CDR3 DNA reads TGCGCCAGCAGCTTCCCTAGCGGGTACAATGAGCAGTTCTTC. The variable domain in full, completed from reference TRBV5-1 and TRBJ2-1, reads KAGVTQTPRYLIKTRGQQVTLSCSPISGHRSVSWYQQTPGQGLQFLFEYFSETQRNKGNFPGRFSGRQFSNSRSEMNVSTLELGDSALYLCASSFPSGYNEQFFGPGTRLTVL.

The chain employs TRBV18 and TRBJ2-7; 10 bases are a match to TRBD2. The CDR3 loop spans 17 amino acids. V shed 4 bases and J 5 bases; nucleotides not matched to a gene: 14. Germline V CDR1 and CDR2: KGHSH, LQKENI. Written as DNA, the CDR3 is TGTGCCAGCTCACGGAAAATAGCGGGAGGATTGGTAGACGAGCAGTACTTC. The encoded protein is CASSRKIAGGLVDEQYF.

The rearrangement uses TRBV5-1 and TRBJ2-7; 12 bases fit TRBD2. Germline V lookup: CDR1 SGHRS, CDR2 YFSETQ. With 0 bases clipped from V and 1 base from J, the junction kept 5 bases outside the gene matches. The CDR3 is made up of 17 amino acids. The CDR3 here is CASSLESSGRGSYEQYF. CDR3 DNA: TGCGCCAGCAGCTTGGAGTCTAGCGGGAGGGGTTCCTACGAGCAGTACTTC.